This T cell receptor (beta chain) comes out of a study of T cells after yellow fever vaccination. Whole-study results and caveats: Overall, a small share of clonotypes was seen in both CD4 and CD8 compartments.

Remarks on this clonotype: The target antigen is unknown.

TCRdb reanalysed the 5' RACE reads using MiXCR and keeps one entry per CDR3 protein. The sample records approximately 510,000 distinct CDR3 sequences, less than 25% being singletons. CDR3 length: 15 amino acids. Trimming removed 3 bases from V and 9 bases from J; junction bases left unmatched: 6. The germline CDR1 and CDR2 sequences are SNHLY and FYNNEI. Here the sequenced sample was PBMCs, taken about 21 days after the first yellow fever vaccination. This sequence originates from a man aged 18 to 30 who received the YFV17D yellow fever vaccine. The chain links TRBV2 to TRBJ2-1, with 12 nucleotides matching TRBD2. This chain's CDR3 is CASSDLAGGRGEQFF. CDR3 sequence (DNA): TGTGCCAGCAGTGATCTAGCGGGGGGGCGGGGTGAGCAGTTCTTC. Variable domain in full (rest from reference TRBV2 and TRBJ2-1): EPEVTQTPSHQVTQMGQEVILRCVPISNHLYFYWYRQILGQKVEFLVSFYNNEISEKSEIFDDQFSVERPDGSNFTLKIRSTKLEDSAMYFCASSDLAGGRGEQFFGPGTRLTVL.